This T cell receptor (beta chain) was retrieved from a study of blood T cell repertoires in COVID-19. Study at large: T cells, B-cell-depleted T cells, or PBMCs supplied cDNA or gDNA.

Study processing details: Quantification of nucleated cells was approximated via reference gene primer amplification. TCRdb's copy holds only in-frame clones and misses some; the assay was immunoSEQ multiplex PCR. That table is the source of V, J and clone size, and D and trimming were worked out from the DNA. The table records 50,000 or so clones, under 85% of them present only once. Sequencing was carried out using peripheral blood. The sequence was obtained from a man aged 55 to 70 with active COVID-19.

CDR3 sequence reads: CATSRDMGAGELFF. The CDR3 DNA follows: TGTGCCACCAGCAGAGATATGGGAGCCGGGGAGCTGTTTTTT. The chain uses TRBV15 and TRBJ2-2, with D possibly TRBD2 on 5 matching bases. V gave up 0 bases and J gave up 6 bases, with 8 bases separating them. The V gene's germline CDR1 is LNHNV and CDR2 YYDKDF (reference sequence). The CDR3 covers 14 residues. Complete variable domain (other parts from reference TRBV15 and TRBJ2-2): DAMVIQNPRYQVTQFGKPVTLSCSQTLNHNVMYWYQQKSSQAPKLLFHYYDKDFNNEADTPDNFQSRRPNTSFCFLDIRSPGLGDTAMYLCATSRDMGAGELFFGEGSRLTVL.